This entry features one TCR beta chain sequence. What it binds is not known. The data are from a study of beta chain features in type 1 diabetes. Broader study findings: TCRB CDR3 length was moderately but significantly reduced in all four CD4+ subsets of Type 1 diabetes patients.

Since all of the isolated RNA was reverse transcribed, expressed TCRB transcripts were what got sequenced. Sequencing was performed with immunoSEQ multiplex PCR; in TCRdb, only in-frame clones are kept and a portion is missing. The sample includes about 650,000 clones, roughly 12% seen only once; the top ten take around 0.12%. CDR1 is SGHNT, CDR2 YYREEE, per germline (reference sequence). There are 13 residues in the CDR3. V trimming: 4 bases; J trimming: 8 bases; junction bases outside the gene matches: 5. The sequence derives from a man under 40 with type 1 diabetes. This chain links TRBV5-4 with TRBJ1-4; TRBD1 matches at 7 bases. Sequencing was done on a sample of naive CD4+ T cells from blood. The CDR3 bases are TGTGCCAGCAGCCTCGGACAGGACGAAAAACTGTTTTTT. Its translation is CASSLGQDEKLFF.